These 5 T cell receptor beta chains originate from one sample sequenced in a study of identical twins. TCRdb reanalysed the 5' RACE reads using MiXCR and keeps one entry per CDR3 protein. The sample has around 1.7 million distinct CDR3 sequences; about 32% are singletons. The sequenced sample was cord blood. The receptors stem from a newborn girl in good health.

The chain employs TRBV11-2 and TRBJ2-1; D not resolved. The V gene's germline CDR1 is SGHAT and CDR2 FQNNGV. V dropped 2 bases and J dropped 6 bases, with 23 bases sitting between them. The CDR3 is made up of 18 amino acids. CDR3 coding DNA: TGTGCCAGCAGCTTATCGGTTTTCTGGCGACACCCGGTCAATGAGCAGTTCTTC. This codes for CASSLSVFWRHPVNEQFF.

The gene calls are TRBV6-5 and TRBJ2-1; either TRBD1 or TRBD2 may fit D (6 bases each). V lost 2 bases to trimming and J lost 0 bases, with 14 bases between them. The CDR3 runs to 17 residues. Germline loops: CDR1 MNHEY, CDR2 SVGAGI. The CDR3 reads CASSYGGRFLSYNEQFF. The DNA for the CDR3 is TGTGCCAGCAGTTACGGGGGGCGCTTCCTCTCCTACAATGAGCAGTTCTTC.

This clonotype was counted a few times. The DNA for the CDR3 is TGTGCCAGCAGCCAAGTAATTGACAGGGCAGCTGAAGCTTTCTTT. Translated: CASSQVIDRAAEAFF. V is TRBV4-2 and J is TRBJ1-1; 7 bases match TRBD1. Losses at the gene ends were 1 base for V and 6 bases for J; bases not matched to a gene: 8. The CDR3 sequence is 15 residues long. CDR1 and CDR2 (germline): LGHNA, YNFKEQ.

Of note for this clonotype: This sequence may be a read error, since a much larger clone differs from it by one base. CDR3 coding DNA: TGCAGCGTTGACGTAGCGGGAGGGGTTGTGCAGTTCTTC. Encoded protein: CSVDVAGGVVQFF. This rearrangement joins TRBV29-1 to TRBJ2-1, with 11 bases identical to TRBD2. Germline trimming cut 3 bases from V and 12 bases from J; bases unmatched to any gene: 7. The CDR3 runs to 13 residues. CDR1 is SQVTM, CDR2 ANQGSEA, per germline.

This chain uses TRBV20-1 with TRBJ2-1, with D perhaps matching TRBD1 or TRBD2 (5 bases each). The better agreement between TRBJ2-7 and the DNA end casts doubt on the J call. CDR3 length: 14 amino acids. Germline CDR1 reads DFQATT; CDR2 reads SNEGSKA (reference sequence). CDR3 sequence reads: CSASTGSRVNEQYF. The CDR3 bases are TGCAGTGCTTCAACGGGGAGCAGGGTCAATGAGCAGTACTTC.